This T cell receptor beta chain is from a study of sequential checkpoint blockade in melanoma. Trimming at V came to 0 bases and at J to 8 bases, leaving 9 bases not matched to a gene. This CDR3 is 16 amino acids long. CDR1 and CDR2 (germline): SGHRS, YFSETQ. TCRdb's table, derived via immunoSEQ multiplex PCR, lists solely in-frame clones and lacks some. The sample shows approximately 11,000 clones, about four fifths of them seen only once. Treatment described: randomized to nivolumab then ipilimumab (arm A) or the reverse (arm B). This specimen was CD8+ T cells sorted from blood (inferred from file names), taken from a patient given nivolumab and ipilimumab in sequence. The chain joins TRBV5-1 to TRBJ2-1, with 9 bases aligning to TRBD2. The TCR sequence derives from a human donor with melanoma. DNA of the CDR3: TGCGCCAGCAGCTTGGGGACTAGCGAATATGAATATGAGCAGTTCTTC. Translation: CASSLGTSEYEYEQFF.